One sample yielded the 18 T cell receptor beta chains listed below, sequenced in a study of T cell responses to AZD1222 COVID-19 vaccine. Measured with immunoSEQ multiplex PCR; TCRdb has only the in-frame clones, and not every one. This sample has under 150,000 clones, with roughly 88% found just once. The sample in question was peripheral blood, obtained on day 0 of MenACWY control vaccination. The receptors derive from an adult in good health.

This clone came up once. The chain links TRBV19 to TRBJ1-1, with no clear D. The CDR3 loop spans 15 amino acids. V was trimmed by 1 base and J by 1 base, leaving 10 bases between them. In germline, CDR1 is LNHDA, CDR2 SQIVND (reference sequence). The CDR3 sequence is CASSIVPGPNTEAFF. In DNA form, the CDR3 reads TGTGCCAGTAGTATAGTGCCTGGCCCGAACACTGAAGCTTTCTTT.

This clone was seen more than once but under ten times. This specimen includes other DNA sequences encoding the same CDR3. The chain couples TRBV12-3 or TRBV12-4 to TRBJ1-4; D unclear. This CDR3 region has 11 residues. Deletions cut 2 bases from V and 5 bases from J, with 0 bases between. CDR3 region: CASSLNEKLFF. In DNA, the CDR3 is TGTGCCAGCAGTTTAAATGAAAAACTGTTTTTT.

This sequence joins TRBV12-5 and TRBJ2-1; D ambiguous. V was shortened by 1 base and J by 9 bases, with 4 bases between the two germline ends. The CDR3 loop spans 11 amino acids. Germline loops: CDR1 LGHNT, CDR2 FRNRAP. The CDR3 spells CASGLEGEQFF. Written as DNA, the CDR3 is TGTGCTAGTGGTTTGGAGGGTGAGCAGTTCTTC. Together with reference TRBV12-5 and TRBJ2-1, the CDR3 gives the full variable domain: DARVTQTPRHKVTEMGQEVTMRCQPILGHNTVFWYRQTMMQGLELLAYFRNRAPLDDSGMPKDRFSAEMPDATLATLKIQPSEPRDSAVYFCASGLEGEQFFGPGTRLTVL.

This clone has a single count. The rearrangement uses TRBV5-4 and TRBJ2-3; 9 bases match TRBD2. The CDR3 loop spans 15 amino acids. V was pared by 4 bases and J by 1 base, with 4 bases of the junction left unmatched. CDR1 SGHNT and CDR2 YYREEE come from the germline V gene (reference sequence). CDR3 amino acids: CASSARLAGTDTQYF. Here the CDR3 DNA reads TGTGCCAGCAGCGCACGACTAGCGGGCACAGATACGCAGTATTTT.

DNA for the CDR3: TGCGCCAGCAGCTCCCCCCGGACTGCGGGGGGGCCAGGTTTAGATACGCAGTATTTT. This gives the protein CASSSPRTAGGPGLDTQYF. V and J are TRBV5-1 and TRBJ2-3; TRBD2 aligns across 9 bases. This CDR3 has 19 amino acids. Trimming cost V 3 bases and J 5 bases; bases outside gene matches: 19. Germline loops: CDR1 SGHRS, CDR2 YFSETQ. The full variable domain, its missing parts supplied by reference TRBV5-1 and TRBJ2-3, is KAGVTQTPRYLIKTRGQQVTLSCSPISGHRSVSWYQQTPGQGLQFLFEYFSETQRNKGNFPGRFSGRQFSNSRSEMNVSTLELGDSALYLCASSSPRTAGGPGLDTQYFGPGTRLTVL.

This clone was recorded once. V gene TRBV7-2 combines with J gene TRBJ1-2, with D unclear. Trimming cost V 6 bases and J 8 bases, with 19 bases left between them. The CDR3 covers 14 residues. CDR1 and CDR2 (germline): SGHTA, FQGNSA. The CDR3 DNA sequence: TGTGCCAGCAGTCACCGGGCCGATCCTAAGGGCTACACCTTC. Its translation is CASSHRADPKGYTF.

The genes are TRBV6-6 and TRBJ1-1; D remains unclear. V gave up 6 bases and J gave up 5 bases, with 16 bases separating them. In germline, CDR1 is MNHNY, CDR2 SVGAGI (reference sequence). The CDR3 contains 14 residues. The chain's CDR3 is CASRASGHWTEAFF. The CDR3 nucleotides read TGTGCCAGCAGGGCCTCAGGCCATTGGACTGAAGCTTTCTTT.

This clone was observed a few times. The rearrangement uses TRBV12-3 or TRBV12-4 and TRBJ1-2; possible D gene TRBD1, 5 bases. The CDR3 consists of 13 residues. Between the trimmed V and J ends, which lost 7 bases and 4 bases, there was a span of 13 bases. DNA of the CDR3: TGTGCCAGCACCCCGGGGGTAAGCTATGGCTACACCTTC. This gives the protein CASTPGVSYGYTF.

V is TRBV21-1 and J is TRBJ2-7. TRBV21-1 is a documented pseudogene. The CDR3 runs to 12 residues. CDR3 region: CASSRVPYEQYF. In DNA, the CDR3 is TGTGCCAGCAGCAGGGTCCCCTACGAGCAGTACTTC.

The chain joins TRBV19 to TRBJ1-5; D ambiguous. The CDR3 consists of 16 residues. Germline V CDR1 and CDR2: LNHDA, SQIVND (reference sequence). The V and J ends lost 3 bases and 7 bases respectively, with 19 bases between them. The CDR3 bases are TGTGCCAGTAGTATGAATTTGGGAGGGTATGAGCAGCCCCAGCATTTT. Protein sequence: CASSMNLGGYEQPQHF.

This chain joins TRBV5-4 and TRBJ2-3; 14 nucleotides match TRBD2. The CDR3 spans 17 residues. Germline V gene lookup returns CDR1 SGHNT and CDR2 YYREEE (reference sequence). After removal of 3 bases from V and 3 bases from J, the junction contained 6 bases not matched to a gene. The CDR3 loop is CASSSMTSGGATDTQYF. CDR3 coding DNA: TGTGCCAGCAGCTCAATGACTAGCGGGGGGGCGACAGATACGCAGTATTTT.

The rearrangement uses TRBV7-2 and TRBJ1-1; 8 bases are a match to TRBD1. Germline loops: CDR1 SGHTA, CDR2 FQGNSA. V lost 1 base and J lost 0; bases outside the gene matches: 13. This CDR3 spans 19 amino acids. CDR3 protein: CASSLVSYRTGNMNTEAFF. For the CDR3, the DNA is TGTGCCAGCAGCTTAGTTAGCTACCGGACAGGGAACATGAACACTGAAGCTTTCTTT.

A single count supports this clone. This chain connects TRBV5-1 to TRBJ2-3, with no clear D. Germline V gene sequence: CDR1 SGHRS, CDR2 YFSETQ. This CDR3 comprises 12 residues. Trimming cost V 4 bases and J 4 bases, with 7 bases left between them. CDR3 DNA: TGCGCCAGCAGCCCAGATTCAGATACGCAGTATTTT. The encoded protein is CASSPDSDTQYF.

The V and J genes are TRBV7-2 and TRBJ2-7, with no clear D. Germline V gene sequence: CDR1 SGHTA, CDR2 FQGNSA. The CDR3 loop spans 14 amino acids. The germline V and J ends were trimmed by 2 bases and 3 bases, with 11 bases remaining between them. The CDR3 is CASSLSGSHYEQYF. CDR3 sequence (DNA): TGTGCCAGCAGCTTAAGTGGGTCACACTACGAGCAGTACTTC.

The chain couples TRBV9 to TRBJ2-3; 10 positions agree with TRBD2. The CDR3 extends over 14 amino acids. Trimming removed 4 bases from V and 6 bases from J; junction bases left unmatched: 5. CDR1 is SGDLS and CDR2 is YYNGEE in the germline V gene. CDR3 loop: CASSSWTSGDTQYF. The CDR3, as DNA: TGTGCCAGCAGCTCCTGGACTAGCGGCGATACGCAGTATTTT.

V gene TRBV2 combines with J gene TRBJ1-2; TRBD1 agrees at 8 bases. Germline V gene lookup returns CDR1 SNHLY and CDR2 FYNNEI. The CDR3 loop spans 12 amino acids. V lost 8 bases to trimming and J lost 7 bases; unmatched junction nucleotides: 6. The CDR3 DNA follows: TGTGCCAGCGGCCGACAGGGGTTTGGCTACACCTTC. It yields the protein CASGRQGFGYTF.

This rearrangement joins TRBV4-3 to TRBJ1-2; D is possibly TRBD1 (6 bases). V lost 0 bases and J 8 bases, leaving 19 bases between the germline ends. CDR1 and CDR2 from the germline V gene are LGHNA and YSLEER. The CDR3 covers 16 residues. The DNA of the CDR3 is TGCGCCAGCAGCCAAGATCGGGCAGGGGCGTATATGGGCTACACCTTC. Residues: CASSQDRAGAYMGYTF.

The chain carries TRBV19 and TRBJ1-2; 7 nucleotides align to TRBD1. The CDR3 loop spans 14 amino acids. The J segment lost 5 bases and the V segment lost 6 bases, leaving 9 bases of the junction unmatched. Per germline, CDR1 LNHDA and CDR2 SQIVND (reference sequence). CDR3 sequence: CASSPLGGWYGYTF. The CDR3 DNA reads TGTGCCAGTAGCCCCCTAGGGGGCTGGTATGGCTACACCTTC.